Many counts were recorded for the clone carrying this T cell receptor beta chain. The antigen is unknown. Both iRepertoire HTBI primers and Arm-PCR of CDR3 regions were used to build the TCR beta libraries. From the multiplex PCR reads, TCRdb called clonotypes with MiXCR, one entry per CDR3 protein. The sample yields about 660,000 distinct CDR3 sequences, approximately 31% seen once. The record originates from a study of regulatory T cells in long-lasting Graves disease. Whole-study results and caveats: Possibly, accuracy suffered from the small sample size.

The sample's time point: persistent/refractory GD, antithyroid drugs over 5 years with positive TRAb. PBMC RNA served as the TCR library source. V lost 6 bases and J 9 bases, leaving 14 bases between the germline ends. CDR3 length equals 12 residues. This receptor was identified in a female donor with Graves disease. The chain uses TRBV12-3 or TRBV12-4 and TRBJ2-5; D could derive from TRBD1 or TRBD2 (5 bases each). This material consisted of peripheral blood mononuclear cells (PBMCs), taken when the disease was refractory, from a patient treated with antithyroid drugs. CDR3 coding DNA: TGTGCCAGCAGGGCCCAAGGGACCGCCCAGTACTTC. Its protein product is CASRAQGTAQYF.